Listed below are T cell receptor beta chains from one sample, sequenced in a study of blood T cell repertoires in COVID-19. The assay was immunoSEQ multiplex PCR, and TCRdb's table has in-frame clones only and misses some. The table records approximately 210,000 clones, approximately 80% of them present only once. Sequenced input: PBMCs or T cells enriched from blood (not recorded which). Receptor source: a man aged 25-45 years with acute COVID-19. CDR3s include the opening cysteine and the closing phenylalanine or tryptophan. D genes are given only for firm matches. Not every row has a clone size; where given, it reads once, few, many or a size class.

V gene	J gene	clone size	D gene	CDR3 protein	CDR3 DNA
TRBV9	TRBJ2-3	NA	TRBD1	CASTQRGTGGDTQYF	TGTGCCAGCACCCAAAGGGGGACAGGGGGGGATACGCAGTATTTT
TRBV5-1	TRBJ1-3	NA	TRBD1	CASSVDRSNTIYF	TGCGCCAGCAGCGTGGACAGGAGTAACACCATATATTTT
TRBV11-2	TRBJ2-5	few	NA	CASSLSNGGQETQYF	TGTGCCAGCAGCTTAAGTAACGGGGGCCAAGAGACCCAGTACTTC
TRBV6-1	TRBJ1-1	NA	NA	CASSESLNTEAFF	TGTGCCAGCAGTGAATCTTTGAACACTGAAGCTTTCTTT
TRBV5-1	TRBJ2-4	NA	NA	CASSVQGKNIQYF	TGCGCCAGCAGCGTACAGGGTAAAAACATTCAGTACTTC
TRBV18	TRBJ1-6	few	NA	CASSRGAENSPLHF	TGTGCCAGCTCACGGGGCGCGGAAAATTCACCCCTCCACTTT
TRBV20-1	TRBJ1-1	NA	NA	CSAPRHTEAFF	TGCAGTGCCCCCCGTCACACTGAAGCTTTCTTT
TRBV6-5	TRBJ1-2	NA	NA	CASSSSGAHNYGYTF	TGTGCCAGCAGTTCCTCGGGGGCGCATAACTATGGCTACACCTTC
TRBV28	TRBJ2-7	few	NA	CASSSPPDGLEEQYF	TGTGCCAGCAGTTCCCCCCCCGACGGGTTGGAAGAGCAGTACTTC
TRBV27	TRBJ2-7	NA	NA	CASSLFSGVPYEQYF	TGTGCCAGCAGTTTATTTTCAGGCGTACCCTACGAGCAGTACTTC
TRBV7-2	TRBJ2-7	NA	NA	CASSLGRRQGLDEQYF	TGTGCCAGCAGCTTAGGCAGGAGGCAGGGGCTTGACGAGCAGTACTTC
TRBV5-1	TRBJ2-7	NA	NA	CASSPGGAGYEQYF	TGCGCCAGCAGCCCTGGGGGGGCCGGTTACGAGCAGTACTTC
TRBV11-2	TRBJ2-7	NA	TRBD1	CASAPKTGIHEQYF	TGTGCCAGCGCTCCAAAGACAGGGATCCACGAGCAGTACTTC
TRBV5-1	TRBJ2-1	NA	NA	CASSLELLSSYNEQFF	TGCGCCAGCAGCTTGGAGCTCCTTAGCTCCTACAATGAGCAGTTCTTC
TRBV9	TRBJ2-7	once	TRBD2	CASSPRHSGGDGEQYF	TGTGCCAGCAGCCCCCGCCATAGCGGGGGGGATGGCGAGCAGTACTTC
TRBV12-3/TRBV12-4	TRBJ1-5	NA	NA	CASSLTGRQPQHF	TGTGCCAGCAGTTTGACAGGTCGTCAGCCCCAGCATTTT
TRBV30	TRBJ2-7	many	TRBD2	CAWNKGGISYEQYF	TGTGCCTGGAATAAGGGAGGGATCTCCTACGAGCAGTACTTC
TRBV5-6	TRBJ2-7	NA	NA	CASSSAREQYF	TGTGCCAGCAGCTCTGCCCGGGAGCAGTACTTC
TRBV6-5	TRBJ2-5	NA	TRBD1	CASRGTGAQETQYF	TGTGCCAGCAGAGGGACAGGGGCCCAAGAGACCCAGTACTTC
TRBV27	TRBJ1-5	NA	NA	CASSLFAGNQPQHF	TGTGCCAGCAGTTTATTTGCGGGCAATCAGCCCCAGCATTTT
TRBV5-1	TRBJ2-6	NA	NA	CASTSLPGANVLTF	TGCGCCAGCACTAGTCTACCCGGGGCCAACGTCCTGACTTTC
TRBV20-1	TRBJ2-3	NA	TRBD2	CSASWGGGSTDTQYF	TGCAGTGCTAGTTGGGGCGGGGGATCCACAGATACGCAGTATTTT
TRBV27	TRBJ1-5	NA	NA	CASSFGRGNQPQHF	TGTGCCAGCAGTTTCGGGAGGGGCAATCAGCCCCAGCATTTT
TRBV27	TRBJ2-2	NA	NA	CASSYDLGRANTGELFF	TGTGCCAGCAGCTATGACCTCGGCAGGGCGAACACCGGGGAGCTGTTTTTT
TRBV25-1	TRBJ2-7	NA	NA	CASSAQYYEQYF	TGTGCCAGCAGTGCCCAGTACTACGAGCAGTACTTC
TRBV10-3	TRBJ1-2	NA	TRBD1	CAIRDRDRDGYTF	TGTGCCATCAGAGACAGGGACAGGGACGGCTACACCTTC
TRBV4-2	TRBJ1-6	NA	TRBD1	CASSQEIGQGSSPLHF	TGTGCCAGCAGCCAAGAGATAGGACAGGGTAGTTCACCCCTCCACTTT
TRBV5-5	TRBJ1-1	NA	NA	CASSANRVNTEAFF	TGTGCCAGCAGCGCGAACAGGGTGAACACTGAAGCTTTCTTT
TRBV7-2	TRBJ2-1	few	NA	CASTRDLYNEQFF	TGTGCCAGTACCCGGGACTTATACAATGAGCAGTTCTTC
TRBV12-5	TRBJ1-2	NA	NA	CASGSQETPYGYTF	TGTGCTAGTGGCTCACAGGAGACCCCCTATGGCTACACCTTC
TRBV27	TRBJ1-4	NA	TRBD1	CASSRAWDRVNEKLFF	TGTGCCAGCAGTCGAGCATGGGACAGGGTCAATGAAAAACTGTTTTTT
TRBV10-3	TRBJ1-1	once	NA	CAISGGFGGDAEAFF	TGTGCCATCAGTGGCGGGTTCGGGGGTGACGCTGAAGCTTTCTTT
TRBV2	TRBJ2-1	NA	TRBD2	CASTIPASGYGEQFF	TGTGCCAGCACCATTCCGGCTAGCGGTTACGGTGAGCAGTTCTTC
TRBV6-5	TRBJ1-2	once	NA	CASLPNGRAYYGYTF	TGTGCCAGCCTTCCTAACGGGCGGGCTTACTATGGCTACACCTTC
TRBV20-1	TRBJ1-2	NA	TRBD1	CSASPRQGGNYGYTF	TGCAGTGCTAGTCCTCGACAGGGAGGTAACTATGGCTACACCTTC